This TCR beta chain was captured in a study of blood T cell repertoires in COVID-19. The wider study: The cDNA or gDNA used as material had been derived from T cells, B-cell-depleted T cells, or PBMCs.

Sequencing used immunoSEQ multiplex PCR; TCRdb keeps in-frame clones, though not all of them. The sample lists some 150,000 clones, 89% occurring once. Germline CDR1 SQVTM, CDR2 ANQGSEA. The length of the CDR3 is 12 residues. V dropped 6 bases and J dropped 0 bases, with 8 bases sitting between them. This chain joins TRBV29-1 and TRBJ1-1; D is perhaps TRBD1 (5 bases). The receptor was derived from a human donor in a cohort sampled during active COVID-19. The sequencing input was peripheral blood. The CDR3 DNA reads TGCAGCGTCCGGACATTGAACACTGAAGCTTTCTTT. Its translation is CSVRTLNTEAFF.